The 12 T cell receptor beta chains listed next were all sequenced from one sample in a study of blood T cells in healthy people across ages. Sample-barcoded 5' priming and a J-beta primer mix drove a second PCR of about 6 to 12 cycles. TCRdb called the 5' RACE reads again in MiXCR, with one record for every CDR3 protein. Of around 990,000 distinct CDR3 sequences listed, under 30% are singletons. These same records also appear under a second study, on T cells of mothers and their children.

Sequenced input: blood. The receptors come from a girl aged 2 to 10 in good health.

The V gene is TRBV24-1, the J gene TRBJ1-3; D possibly corresponds to TRBD1 (6 bases). V dropped 4 bases and J dropped 0 bases, with 30 bases sitting between them. There are 22 residues in the CDR3. In germline, CDR1 is KGHDR, CDR2 SFDVKD. For the CDR3, the DNA is TGTGCCACCAGTGACATTTTCCCGGGACACCGGGGCTGGATCTCCTCTGGAAACACCATATATTTT. It is translated as CATSDIFPGHRGWISSGNTIYF.

The chain is built from TRBV13 and TRBJ2-2, with TRBD1 as a possible D gene (5 bases). The CDR3 consists of 15 residues. Germline assignment: CDR1 PRHDT and CDR2 FYEKMQ (reference sequence). V lost 1 base and J lost 1, with 7 bases in between. CDR3 in DNA: TGTGCCAGCAGCTTAGCGCAGGGGAACACCGGGGAGCTGTTTTTT. Amino acids: CASSLAQGNTGELFF.

The J gene is TRBJ2-5, the V gene TRBV29-1; possibly TRBD2 for D (5 bases). The DNA end is more similar to TRBJ2-7, so the J call may be wrong. This CDR3 spans 12 amino acids. CDR1 is SQVTM and CDR2 is ANQGSEA in the germline V gene. The chain's CDR3 is CSVSREGNEQYF. The CDR3 DNA follows: TGCAGCGTATCACGGGAAGGTAACGAGCAGTACTTC.

This clonotype occurred a few times. The rearrangement uses TRBV29-1 and TRBJ2-2; D may be TRBD2 (5 bases). Trimming pared 0 bases from V and 4 bases from J, leaving 12 bases between. Germline V CDR1 and CDR2: SQVTM, ANQGSEA. This CDR3 is 15 amino acids long. As DNA, the CDR3 is TGCAGCGTTGAAGAGAGCGGTAGTGGCACCGGGGAGCTGTTTTTT. Translation gives CSVEESGSGTGELFF.

J is TRBJ2-7 and V is TRBV11-2; TRBD2 is a possible D gene (7 bases). The CDR3 has 14 residues. The V end was cut by 4 bases, the J end by 3 bases, with 13 bases between. Germline V gene data show CDR1 as SGHAT and CDR2 as FQNNGV. The CDR3 sequence: CASSWYGGRYEQYF. The CDR3 nucleotides are TGTGCCAGCAGCTGGTACGGGGGGCGCTACGAGCAGTACTTC.

DNA of the CDR3: TGCGCCAGCAGCCAAGGGGGACATAAGTACAATGAGCAGTTCTTC. This translates into CASSQGGHKYNEQFF. The chain joins TRBV4-3 to TRBJ2-1, with a weak D call TRBD1 (6 bases). Germline loops: CDR1 LGHNA, CDR2 YSLEER. The CDR3 is 15 residues long. The V end lost 1 base, the J end lost 4 bases, and 11 bases lay between the germline ends.

This clonotype was observed at least ten times. The CDR3 coding sequence is TGTGCCAGCAGCCTCCTAGACAGGGGGAGGAACCAAGAGACCCAGTACTTC. Encoded protein: CASSLLDRGRNQETQYF. The V and J genes are TRBV3-1 and TRBJ2-5, with 9 bases matching TRBD1. Per the germline V gene, CDR1 is LGHDT and CDR2 is YNNKEL (reference sequence). J gave up 0 bases and V 4 bases, and 9 bases lay outside the gene matches. This CDR3 spans 17 amino acids.

This rearrangement joins TRBV4-2 to TRBJ2-4; D gene unclear. Germline CDR1 reads LGHNA; CDR2 reads YNFKEQ. The CDR3 contains 13 residues. The ends were cut back, 1 base at V and 8 bases at J, with 9 bases in the middle. CDR3 DNA sequence: TGTGCCAGCAGCCAAGGTGAACGGTACATTCAGTACTTC. Protein product: CASSQGERYIQYF.

This clonotype came up a few times. This sequence joins TRBV13 and TRBJ2-7, with TRBD2 as a possible D gene (7 bases). This CDR3 spans 13 amino acids. The germline V gene encodes CDR1 PRHDT and CDR2 FYEKMQ (reference sequence). The V gene lost 1 base and the J gene lost 6 bases, with 10 bases spanning the gap. Written as DNA, the CDR3 is TGTGCCAGCAGCTTAGTGGGGGGGCTCGAGCAGTACTTC. It yields the protein CASSLVGGLEQYF.

V and J are TRBV7-9 and TRBJ2-4, with D tentatively TRBD2 (5 bases). The CDR3 totals 14 residues. V lost 3 bases and J lost 2, with 8 bases in between. The germline V gene has CDR1 SEHNR and CDR2 FQNEAQ (reference sequence). The DNA of the CDR3 is TGTGCCAGCAGCTTCGGGGAAACCAAAAACATTCAGTACTTC. Protein product: CASSFGETKNIQYF.

The DNA of the CDR3 is TGTGCCAGCAGTATTAATAAGGACTATGGCTACACCTTC. Translated: CASSINKDYGYTF. The V call is TRBV7-3, the J call TRBJ1-2, with D hard to call. Trimming removed 6 bases from V and 3 bases from J, with 11 bases in between. Germline CDR1 and CDR2: SGHTA and FQGTGA. This CDR3 is built from 13 residues.

The chain has TRBV7-2 and TRBJ2-1; TRBD1 aligns across 10 bases. V trimming: 1 base; J trimming: 13 bases; junction bases outside the gene matches: 4. The germline V gene encodes CDR1 SGHTA and CDR2 FQGNSA. The CDR3 runs to 13 residues. CDR3 coding DNA: TGTGCCAGCAGCTTAGGGGACAGGGGTCGACAGTTCTTC. Its translation: CASSLGDRGRQFF.